Given below is one T cell receptor (beta chain) in context. Its specificity is not known. This record belongs to a study of T cells after yellow fever vaccination. TCR cDNA, made by 5'RACE template switching, carried an added universal primer site and UMIs. TCRdb itself ran the 5' RACE reads through MiXCR, one entry per CDR3 protein. This table has some 600,000 distinct CDR3 sequences, about 17% appearing once. With V trimmed by 4 bases and J by 4 bases, 10 bases remained unmatched. Looked up from germline, CDR1 is SGHDT and CDR2 is YYEEEE. The CDR3 sequence is 16 residues long. General study results and limits: The booster saw the reappearance of most primary-vaccination clones (around 96% CD4, less than 90% CD8).

V is TRBV5-6 and J is TRBJ2-5; TRBD2 agrees at 10 bases. The sample here was PBMCs, taken 5 days after the first yellow fever vaccination. The source of this sequence is a man between 18 and 35 years old who received the YFV17D yellow fever vaccine. CDR3 sequence: CASSTSSGGRRETQYF. Written as DNA, the CDR3 is TGTGCCAGCAGCACGTCTAGCGGGGGCCGACGAGAGACCCAGTACTTC.